A single sample gave rise to the 10 T cell receptor beta chains below, sequenced in a study of CD8+ T cells in alopecia areata. Reverse transcription of extracted RNA yielded cDNA, which provided the sequencing template. The assay was immunoSEQ multiplex PCR, and TCRdb's table has in-frame clones only and misses some. This table holds about 110,000 clones, 59% found once. The source material was CD8+ T cells sorted from blood. All receptors come from a human donor in good health.

This sequence joins TRBV29-1 and TRBJ1-2, with D unclear. Germline V gene lookup returns CDR1 SQVTM and CDR2 ANQGSEA. CDR3 length equals 12 residues. DNA for the CDR3: TGCAGTTACTATGAGAGTAGAAGGGGCTACACCTTC. It is translated as CSYYESRRGYTF. Together with reference TRBV29-1 and TRBJ1-2, the CDR3 gives the full variable domain: SAVISQKPSRDICQRGTSLTIQCQVDSQVTMMFWYRQQPGQSLTLIATANQGSEATYESGFVIDKFPISRPNLTFSTLTVSNMSPEDSSIYLCSYYESRRGYTFGSGTRLTVV.

The rearrangement links TRBV7-9 to TRBJ2-1; D is unresolved. V dropped 8 bases and J dropped 0 bases, with 11 bases sitting between them. The CDR3 runs to 14 residues. Germline CDR1 is SEHNR and CDR2 is FQNEAQ (reference sequence). The CDR3 region is CASHYGDSYNEQFF. The CDR3 nucleotides are TGTGCCAGCCACTACGGCGACTCCTACAATGAGCAGTTCTTC.

The CDR3 nucleotides are TGTGCCAGCATCTCATCGCAGTTGGGTAACACAGATACGCAGTATTTT. This sequence encodes CASISSQLGNTDTQYF. This rearrangement joins TRBV28 to TRBJ2-3; D uncertain. Trimming pared 7 bases from V and 2 bases from J, leaving 19 bases between. Germline CDR1 MDHEN, CDR2 SYDVKM. This CDR3 spans 16 amino acids.

The chain combines TRBV29-1 with TRBJ1-1; D gene ambiguous. The V end was cut by 6 bases, the J end by 0 bases, with 20 bases between. The V gene's germline CDR1 is SQVTM and CDR2 ANQGSEA. CDR3 length equals 16 residues. CDR3 amino acids: CSVGARRKPMNTEAFF. CDR3 sequence (DNA): TGCAGCGTCGGAGCGAGAAGAAAACCTATGAACACTGAAGCTTTCTTT.

The rearrangement joins TRBV25-1 to TRBJ1-4; the D gene is possibly TRBD1 (6 bases). Trimming took off 3 bases at V and 5 bases at J, with 19 bases between the two ends. CDR3 length equals 17 residues. Germline CDR1 and CDR2: MGHDK and SYGVNS. Here the CDR3 reads CASSDAIFGGRNEKLFF. The CDR3 nucleotides read TGTGCCAGCAGTGATGCTATATTCGGGGGCCGGAATGAAAAACTGTTTTTT.

The rearrangement joins TRBV20-1 to TRBJ1-2, with D perhaps matching TRBD1 (6 bases). The germline gives CDR1 DFQATT, CDR2 SNEGSKA (reference sequence). Trimming cost V 6 bases and J 6 bases, with 8 bases left between them. This CDR3 has 10 residues. The CDR3 region is CSAPGDGYTF. DNA of the CDR3: TGCAGTGCCCCAGGGGATGGCTACACCTTC.

The count of this clone is one. The chain uses TRBV11-2 and TRBJ2-5; TRBD2 matches at 10 bases. Germline V gene sequence: CDR1 SGHAT, CDR2 FQNNGV. CDR3 length: 17 residues. V shed 1 base, J shed 5 bases, and the junction held 10 bases outside the gene matches. The CDR3 DNA reads TGTGCCAGCAGCTTAGTATTGGCTAGCGGGGGCCGGGAGACCCAGTACTTC. Protein sequence: CASSLVLASGGRETQYF.

This clone has just a few counts. V is TRBV27 and J is TRBJ1-1; the D gene is possibly TRBD1 (5 bases). Deletions cut 5 bases from V and 4 bases from J, with 11 bases between. The CDR3 contains 13 residues. Per the germline V gene, CDR1 is MNHEY and CDR2 is SMNVEV (reference sequence). The CDR3 spells CASSPLGGTEAFF. The CDR3 DNA follows: TGTGCCAGCAGTCCCCTCGGGGGCACTGAAGCTTTCTTT.

This chain connects TRBV5-1 to TRBJ2-7; a possible D gene is TRBD1 (6 bases). CDR3 length: 14 amino acids. The germline CDR1 and CDR2 sequences are SGHRS and YFSETQ. V gave up 4 bases and J gave up 3 bases, with 14 bases separating them. CDR3 in amino acids: CASSGGDTVYEQYF. As DNA, the CDR3 is TGCGCCAGCAGCGGTGGGGACACGGTCTACGAGCAGTACTTC.

This clone was seen only once. J is TRBJ2-1 and V is TRBV5-6; the match to TRBD2 covers 7 bases. From germline, CDR1 is SGHDT and CDR2 YYEEEE. This CDR3 spans 13 amino acids. J lost 16 bases, V lost 4 bases, and 14 bases had no gene match. In DNA form, the CDR3 reads TGTGCCAGCAGCGATTTGGATGGACTAGGCCCCTTCTTC. This encodes CASSDLDGLGPFF.